The 3 T cell receptor beta chains given below trace back to one sample, sequenced in a study of blood T cell repertoires in COVID-19 (dated by TCRdb to the early 2020s). The method behind the library was the immunoSEQ multiplex PCR assay. The table comes from immuneACCESS by way of TCRdb, which keeps in-frame sequences with V and J called. Part of the clones is missing from these tables; in studies checked, under half for an unresolved V gene and the rest for unknown reasons. This sample gives 180,000 or so clones in total; 80% to 90% of them show up just once. The top ten constitute 2% to 2.5% of the sample. Sequenced sample: PBMCs or T cells enriched from blood (not recorded which). The receptors come from a woman aged 40-49 years with acute COVID-19.

CDR3 amino acids: CASGRGLVETQYF. The CDR3 region has the DNA TGTGCTAGTGGACGGGGTCTCGTGGAGACCCAGTACTTC. The chain employs TRBV12-5 and TRBJ2-5; tentatively, D is TRBD2 (5 bases). Germline CDR1 and CDR2: LGHNT and FRNRAP. This CDR3 contains 13 residues. Between the trimmed V and J ends, which lost 6 bases and 5 bases, there was a span of 13 bases.

The chain carries TRBV25-1 and TRBJ2-1; D may be TRBD2 (6 bases). The CDR3 consists of 16 residues. V was clipped by 1 base and J by 7 bases, with 17 bases between them. Germline CDR1 is MGHDK and CDR2 is SYGVNS. CDR3 amino acids: CASSESGSGLGNEQFF. In nucleotides, the CDR3 is TGTGCCAGCAGTGAATCAGGTAGCGGCTTGGGGAATGAGCAGTTCTTC.

The chain links TRBV7-3 to TRBJ2-1; 7 bases match TRBD2. The germline V gene has CDR1 SGHTA and CDR2 FQGTGA. This CDR3 spans 15 amino acids. The junction had 10 bases not matched to a gene; V was cut back by 9 bases and J by 2 bases. The chain's CDR3 is CARGPTAGAYNEQFF. CDR3 nucleotides: TGTGCCAGAGGGCCGACGGCGGGGGCCTACAATGAGCAGTTCTTC.